This record concerns one T cell receptor beta chain sequence. Its antigen is undetermined. CDR3 length equals 13 residues. The germline V gene has CDR1 KGHDR and CDR2 SFDVKD. This entry is derived from a study of blood T cells in healthy people across ages. Broader study findings: When set beside aged donors, long-lived donors presented more naive CD4+ cells and higher diversity.

For the second PCR, which ran for about 6 to 12 cycles, a sample-barcoded 5' primer and a J-beta primer mix were used. A template-switch adaptor with 12 random nucleotides tagged each cDNA molecule. TCRdb re-derived calls from the 5' RACE reads in MiXCR, one entry per CDR3 protein. Of almost 1 million distinct CDR3 sequences listed, just over 50% are singletons. Each sample gave at least 7 million isolated PBMCs. The sequencing input was blood. This TCR came from a woman aged 55 to 70 in good health. The chain combines TRBV24-1 with TRBJ2-7, with D hard to call. The end of the DNA is better explained by TRBJ2-5, so the J call may be wrong. The CDR3 DNA sequence: TGTGCCACCAGTGTCCCAGACTCGGAGACCCAGTACTTC. It translates to CATSVPDSETQYF.